This TCR beta chain is drawn from a study of T-cell reconstitution after alpha-beta-depleted transplantation in children. Using unique molecular identifiers, the investigators prepared the TCRbeta library. MiXCR, applied by TCRdb to the PCR reads, yields one record per CDR3 protein. The table records 350,000 to 450,000 distinct CDR3 sequences, 13% of them present only once. This clonotype was recorded a few times. Germline V CDR1 and CDR2: SGHVS, FNYEAQ. There are 15 residues in the CDR3. V shed 5 bases, J shed 5 bases, and the junction held 5 bases outside the gene matches. The sequenced sample was PBMCs, obtained from the stem cell graft. The receptor's source is a human donor who donated a stem cell graft to a child with Fanconi anemia. The chain joins TRBV7-6 to TRBJ2-1, with 11 bases fitting TRBD2. The CDR3 loop is CASSPLAGGDNEQFF. DNA for the CDR3: TGTGCCAGCAGCCCCTTAGCGGGGGGGGACAATGAGCAGTTCTTC.